Listed below are T cell receptor beta chains from one sample, sequenced in a study of T cell repertoires in cytomegalovirus infection. Which antigens these TCRs recognize remains unknown. TCRdb passed the reads through MiXCR, listing each CDR3 protein once. This repertoire shows 680,000 or so distinct CDR3 sequences, approximately 33% found once; its top ten account for approximately 18%. Here the sequenced sample was cultured PBMCs, taken from culture after CMV antigen stimulation. These receptors came from a human donor in good health (CMV status not recorded). Some clones in this sample may be carry-over from other donors' samples. Both conserved end residues are part of each CDR3. A D gene is named only where the DNA matches it firmly. A clone size is listed for some rows: how often the clone was seen (once, few, many), or a class if it is expanded.

many	TRBV7-8	TRBD1	TRBJ1-5	CASSWDRGGNQPQHF	TGTGCCAGCAGCTGGGACAGGGGAGGCAATCAGCCCCAGCATTTT
few	TRBV6-1	.	TRBJ1-1	CASILGRGLNTEAFF	TGTGCCAGCATCCTTGGCAGGGGCTTGAACACTGAAGCTTTCTTT
many	TRBV7-2	.	TRBJ2-4	CASSADGTTKNIQYF	TGTGCCAGCAGCGCAGACGGGACAACCAAAAACATTCAGTACTTC
few	TRBV7-4	TRBD1	TRBJ2-5	CASSSGQVAETQYF	TGTGCCAGCAGCTCGGGACAGGTGGCAGAGACCCAGTACTTC
.	TRBV2	TRBD1	TRBJ1-4	CASRDRAANEKLFF	TGTGCCAGCAGGGACAGGGCAGCTAATGAAAAACTGTTTTTT
few	TRBV7-6	TRBD2	TRBJ2-1	CASSPPGGVMFF	TGTGCCAGCAGCCCCCCGGGGGGAGTGATGTTCTTC
.	TRBV11-2	TRBD2	TRBJ2-2	CASSRFPGLASNTGELFF	TGTGCCAGCAGCCGTTTCCCGGGACTAGCGTCCAACACCGGGGAGCTGTTTTTT
few	TRBV20-1	.	TRBJ2-4	CSVRTAKNIQYF	TGCAGTGTCAGGACAGCCAAAAACATTCAGTACTTC
.	TRBV28	.	TRBJ1-1	CASSFSGGTCTEAFF	TGTGCCAGCAGTTTTTCCGGGGGCACATGCACTGAAGCTTTCTTT
few	TRBV7-2	TRBD1	TRBJ2-5	CASSLLGGWETQYF	TGTGCCAGCAGCTTATTAGGGGGCTGGGAGACCCAGTACTTC
.	TRBV30	.	TRBJ2-5	CAWSKALHTRAQYF	TGTGCCTGGAGTAAGGCCCTCCACACCCGAGCCCAGTACTTC
many	TRBV7-2	.	TRBJ2-5	CASSFMLQETQYF	TGTGCCAGCAGCTTCATGCTGCAAGAGACCCAGTACTTC
few	TRBV12-3/TRBV12-4	.	TRBJ2-4	CASRQQVAGPKNIQYF	TGTGCCAGCAGGCAACAGGTGGCGGGGCCCAAAAACATTCAGTACTTC
.	TRBV10-2	.	TRBJ1-4	CASNPTDTNEKLFF	TGCGCCAGCAACCCGACAGACACTAATGAAAAACTGTTTTTT
few	TRBV6-1	.	TRBJ1-5	CASRSLAGPDNQPQHF	TGTGCCAGCAGGTCCCTCGCGGGGCCCGACAATCAGCCCCAGCATTTT
few	TRBV7-2	.	TRBJ1-3	CASSLAAANTIYF	TGTGCCAGCAGCTTAGCGGCGGCAAACACCATATATTTT
.	TRBV20-1	.	TRBJ2-3	CSAPGLSIADTQYF	TGCAGTGCCCCAGGACTTTCCATAGCAGATACGCAGTATTTT
.	TRBV9	TRBD2	TRBJ2-1	CASSVGTSGSWDEQFF	TGTGCCAGCAGCGTAGGCACAAGCGGGAGTTGGGATGAGCAGTTCTTC
.	TRBV6-2/TRBV6-3	.	TRBJ2-1	CTPWGQFF	TGCACGCCCTGGGGGCAGTTCTTC
.	TRBV5-6	TRBD1	TRBJ1-4	CASSFRTGDEKLFF	TGTGCCAGCAGCTTTAGGACAGGGGATGAAAAACTGTTTTTT